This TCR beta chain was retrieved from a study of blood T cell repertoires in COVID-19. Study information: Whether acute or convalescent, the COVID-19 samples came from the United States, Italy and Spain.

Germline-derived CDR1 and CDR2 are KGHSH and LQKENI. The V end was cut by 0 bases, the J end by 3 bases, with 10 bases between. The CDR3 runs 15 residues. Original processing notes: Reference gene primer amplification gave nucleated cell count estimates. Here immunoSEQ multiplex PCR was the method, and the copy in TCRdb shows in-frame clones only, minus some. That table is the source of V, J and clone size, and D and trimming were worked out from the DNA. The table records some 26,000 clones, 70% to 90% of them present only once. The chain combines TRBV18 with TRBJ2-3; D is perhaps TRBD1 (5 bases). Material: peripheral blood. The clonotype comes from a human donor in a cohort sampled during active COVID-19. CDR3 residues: CASSPPAGRTDTQYF. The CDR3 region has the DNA TGTGCCAGCTCACCACCTGCAGGGCGGACAGATACGCAGTATTTT.